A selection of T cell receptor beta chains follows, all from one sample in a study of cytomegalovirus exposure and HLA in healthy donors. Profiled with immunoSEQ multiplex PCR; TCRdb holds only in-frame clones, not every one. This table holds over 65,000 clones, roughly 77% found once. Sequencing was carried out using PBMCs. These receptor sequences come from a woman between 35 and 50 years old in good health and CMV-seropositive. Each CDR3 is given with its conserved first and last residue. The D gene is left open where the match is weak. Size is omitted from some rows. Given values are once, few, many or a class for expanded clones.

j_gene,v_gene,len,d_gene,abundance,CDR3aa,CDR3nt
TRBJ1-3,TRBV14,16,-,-,CASSQWARGSGNTIYF,TGTGCCAGCAGCCAATGGGCCAGGGGCTCTGGAAACACCATATATTTT
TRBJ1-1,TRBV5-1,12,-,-,CASSLHRTEAFF,TGCGCCAGCAGCTTGCACAGGACTGAAGCTTTCTTT
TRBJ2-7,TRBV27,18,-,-,CASSLYGQWTTRSYEQYF,TGTGCCAGCAGTTTATACGGGCAATGGACAACGCGGAGCTACGAGCAGTACTTC
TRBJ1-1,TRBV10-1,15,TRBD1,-,CASSDRDRGHTEAFF,TGCGCCAGCAGTGACAGGGACAGGGGGCACACTGAAGCTTTCTTT
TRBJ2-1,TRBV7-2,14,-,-,CASSLGAGYNEQFF,TGTGCCAGCAGCTTAGGGGCGGGGTACAATGAGCAGTTCTTC
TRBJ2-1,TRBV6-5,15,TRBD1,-,CASRSGQGIENEQFF,TGTGCCAGCAGGTCGGGACAGGGAATAGAGAATGAGCAGTTCTTC
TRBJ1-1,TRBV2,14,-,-,CASSGDSGLLIAFF,TGTGCCAGCAGTGGGGACTCGGGACTGCTAATAGCTTTCTTT
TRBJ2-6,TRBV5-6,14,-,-,CASSFGAGANVLTF,TGTGCCAGCAGCTTCGGGGCTGGGGCCAACGTCCTGACTTTC
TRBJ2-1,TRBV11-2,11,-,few,CADRLGDEQFF,TGTGCCGACAGGCTTGGGGATGAGCAGTTCTTC
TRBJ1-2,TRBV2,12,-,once,CASNRGVGGYTF,TGTGCCAGCAATCGGGGGGTGGGGGGCTACACCTTC
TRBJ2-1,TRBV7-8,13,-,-,CASSLRLDAGQFF,TGTGCCAGCAGCCTACGACTAGACGCAGGGCAGTTCTTC
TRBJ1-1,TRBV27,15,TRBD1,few,CASSLGTGGNTEAFF,TGTGCCAGCAGTTTGGGGACAGGAGGAAACACTGAAGCTTTCTTT
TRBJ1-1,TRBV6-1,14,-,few,CASGDRNPNTEAFF,TGTGCCAGCGGCGACAGAAACCCAAACACTGAAGCTTTCTTT
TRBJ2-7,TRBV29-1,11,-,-,CSAGNAYEQYF,TGCAGTGCGGGGAATGCCTACGAGCAGTACTTC
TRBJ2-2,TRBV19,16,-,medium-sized,CASSILGPDTSGELFF,TGTGCCAGTAGTATACTGGGCCCGGATACTTCCGGGGAGCTGTTTTTT
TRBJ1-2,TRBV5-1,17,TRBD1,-,CASSKAWTGDFNYGYTF,TGCGCCAGCAGTAAGGCTTGGACAGGGGATTTTAACTATGGCTACACCTTC
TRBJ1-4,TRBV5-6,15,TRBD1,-,CASSPGQATGEKLFF,TGTGCCAGCAGCCCGGGACAGGCGACGGGTGAAAAACTGTTTTTT
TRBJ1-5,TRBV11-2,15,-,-,CASSFGGESNQPQHF,TGTGCCAGCAGCTTTGGGGGGGAAAGCAATCAGCCCCAGCATTTT
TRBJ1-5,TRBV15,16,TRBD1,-,CATRDGGQGVNQPQHF,TGTGCCACCCGTGACGGAGGACAGGGGGTAAATCAGCCCCAGCATTTT
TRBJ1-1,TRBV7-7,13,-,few,CASSSLQGSEAFF,TGTGCTAGCAGCTCGTTACAGGGCTCTGAAGCTTTCTTT
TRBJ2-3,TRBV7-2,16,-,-,CASSLAGARSTDTQYF,TGTGCCAGCAGCTTAGCGGGTGCTAGGAGCACAGATACGCAGTATTTT
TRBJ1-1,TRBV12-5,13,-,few,CASALPGDTEAFF,TGTGCTAGTGCCCTTCCCGGGGACACTGAAGCTTTCTTT
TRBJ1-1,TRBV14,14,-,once,CASSAWGVNTEAFF,TGTGCCAGCAGCGCCTGGGGGGTGAACACTGAAGCTTTCTTT
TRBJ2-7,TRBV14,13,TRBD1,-,CASSRDRAYEQYF,TGTGCCAGCAGCCGTGACAGGGCCTACGAGCAGTACTTC
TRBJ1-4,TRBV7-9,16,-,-,CASSLGDTATNEKLFF,TGTGCCAGCAGCTTAGGTGACACTGCAACTAATGAAAAACTGTTTTTT
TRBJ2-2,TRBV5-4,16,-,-,CASSLWLVYASGELFF,TGTGCCAGCAGCTTGTGGCTAGTGTATGCATCTGGGGAGCTGTTTTTT
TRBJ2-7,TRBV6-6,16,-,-,CASSYSLRDTTYEQYF,TGTGCCAGCAGTTACTCCCTCCGGGACACCACCTACGAGCAGTACTTC
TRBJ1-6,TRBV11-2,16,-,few,CASSLGSVLRNSPLHF,TGTGCCAGCAGCTTAGGGTCGGTTCTGAGGAATTCACCCCTCCACTTT
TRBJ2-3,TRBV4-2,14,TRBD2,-,CASSQDGRAVEQYF,TGTGCCAGCAGCCAAGACGGGAGGGCCGTCGAGCAGTATTTT
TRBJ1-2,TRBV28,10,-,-,CASSSFGYTF,TGTGCCAGCAGTTCCTTCGGCTACACCTTC
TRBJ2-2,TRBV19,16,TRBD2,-,CATNHLGLAGAGELFF,TGTGCCACAAACCATCTAGGGCTAGCGGGGGCCGGGGAGCTGTTTTTT
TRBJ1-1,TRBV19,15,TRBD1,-,CASSSPTGGRTEAFF,TGTGCCAGTAGTTCACCCACAGGGGGAAGAACTGAAGCTTTCTTT
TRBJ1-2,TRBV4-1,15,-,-,CASSQERGWDYGYTF,TGCGCCAGCAGCCAAGAAAGGGGTTGGGACTATGGCTACACCTTC
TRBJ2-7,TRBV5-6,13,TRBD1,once,CASSWGTGDEQYF,TGTGCCAGCAGCTGGGGGACAGGGGACGAGCAGTACTTC
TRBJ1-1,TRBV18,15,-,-,CASSPPVTGLGEAFF,TGTGCCAGCTCACCACCGGTTACAGGGTTGGGCGAAGCTTTCTTT
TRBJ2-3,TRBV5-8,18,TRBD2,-,CASSRNNGLAGRTDTQYF,TGTGCCAGCAGCCGAAACAACGGTCTAGCGGGCCGCACAGATACGCAGTATTTT
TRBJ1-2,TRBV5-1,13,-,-,CASSPQTAGGYTF,TGCGCCAGCAGCCCTCAGACAGCAGGAGGCTACACCTTC
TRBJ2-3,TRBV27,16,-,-,CASSLGASPITDTQYF,TGTGCCAGCAGTCTTGGGGCCTCTCCGATCACAGATACGCAGTATTTT
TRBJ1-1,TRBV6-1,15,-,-,CASGGYLGMNTEAFF,TGTGCCAGCGGTGGGTACCTGGGCATGAACACTGAAGCTTTCTTT
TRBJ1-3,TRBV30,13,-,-,CAWELSSGNTIYF,TGTGCCTGGGAATTGAGCTCTGGAAACACCATATATTTT
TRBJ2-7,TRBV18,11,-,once,CASSPGDEQYF,TGTGCCAGCTCACCAGGAGACGAGCAGTACTTC
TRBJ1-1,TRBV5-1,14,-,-,CASSSSGGNTEAFF,TGCGCCAGCAGCAGCTCCGGGGGTAACACTGAAGCTTTCTTT
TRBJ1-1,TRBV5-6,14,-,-,CASSPRGGHTEAFF,TGTGCCAGCAGCCCCCGGGGGGGTCATACTGAAGCTTTCTTT
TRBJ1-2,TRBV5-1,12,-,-,CASSFGWDGYTF,TGCGCCAGCAGCTTCGGGTGGGATGGCTACACCTTC
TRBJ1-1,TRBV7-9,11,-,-,CASSVSPEAFF,TGTGCCAGCAGCGTATCCCCTGAAGCTTTCTTT
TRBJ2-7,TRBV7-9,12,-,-,CSSSLEAQEQYF,TGTTCCAGCAGCTTAGAAGCCCAAGAGCAGTACTTC
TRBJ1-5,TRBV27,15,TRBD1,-,CASSLQGASNQPQHF,TGTGCCAGCAGCTTACAGGGGGCAAGCAATCAGCCCCAGCATTTT
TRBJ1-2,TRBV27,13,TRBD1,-,CASSRDRGYGYTF,TGTGCCAGCAGCCGGGACAGGGGCTATGGCTACACCTTC
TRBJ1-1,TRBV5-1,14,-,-,CASSPRGGETEAFF,TGCGCCAGCAGTCCCCGAGGGGGGGAGACTGAAGCTTTCTTT
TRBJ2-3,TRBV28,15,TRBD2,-,CASSLGVAGGGTQYF,TGTGCCAGCAGTTTAGGGGTAGCGGGAGGGGGGACGCAGTATTTT